Each of the 21 T cell receptor beta chains below was sequenced from the same sample in a study of blood T cell repertoires in COVID-19. Using immunoSEQ multiplex PCR, the repertoire was profiled, and TCRdb retains in-frame clones only, with some absent. The data contain about 170,000 clones, about 80% of them singletons. Specimen: peripheral blood. Receptors were obtained from a human donor with acute or convalescent COVID-19. The donor label of this sample is uncertain.

J is TRBJ2-2 and V is TRBV5-1, with 7 bases fitting TRBD1. The V segment lost 1 base and the J segment 3 bases; nucleotides outside the gene matches: 15. Looked up from germline, CDR1 is SGHRS and CDR2 is YFSETQ. This CDR3 has 19 amino acids. CDR3 nucleotides: TGCGCCAGCAGCTTGCCACCGGGACAGACGCTCTTGGACACCGGGGAGCTGTTTTTT. Amino acid sequence: CASSLPPGQTLLDTGELFF.

This clone was seen only once. The chain has TRBV7-2 and TRBJ2-3; TRBD2 matches 9 bases. This CDR3 has 17 residues. With 0 bases clipped from V and 0 bases from J, the junction kept 4 bases outside the gene matches. CDR1 and CDR2 (germline): SGHTA, FQGNSA. CDR3 in DNA: TGTGCCAGCAGCTTAGCGCCCAGCGGGAGGAGCACAGATACGCAGTATTTT. Protein product: CASSLAPSGRSTDTQYF.

The chain combines TRBV2 with TRBJ1-3; weak D call: TRBD1 (6 bases). Trimming removed 10 bases from V and 4 bases from J, with 11 bases in between. Germline CDR1 and CDR2: SNHLY and FYNNEI. The CDR3 spans 12 residues. Here the CDR3 reads CATQGNGNTIYF. CDR3 DNA: TGTGCCACCCAGGGGAACGGAAACACCATATATTTT.

Notes on this clone: Other DNA sequences within the sample encode an identical CDR3. This chain uses TRBV5-1 with TRBJ1-3; D not certain. The CDR3 covers 15 residues. Germline V gene data show CDR1 as SGHRS and CDR2 as YFSETQ. With 0 bases removed from V and 0 bases from J, the gap between germline ends came to 7 bases. The CDR3 DNA is TGCGCCAGCAGCTTGGGAGCCTCCTCTGGAAACACCATATATTTT. Protein: CASSLGASSGNTIYF.

The chain recombines TRBV11-1 with TRBJ1-1, with D possibly TRBD1 on 5 matching bases. Germline loops: CDR1 SGHAT, CDR2 FQDESV (reference sequence). Trimming removed 0 bases from V and 5 bases from J, with 10 bases in between. The CDR3 covers 14 residues. Written as DNA, the CDR3 is TGTGCCAGCAGCTTAGCGATGGAGGGGACTGAAGCTTTCTTT. Protein: CASSLAMEGTEAFF.

This chain joins TRBV29-1 and TRBJ2-3; a possible D gene is TRBD1 (5 bases). V gave up 7 bases and J gave up 1 base, with 15 bases separating them. The CDR3 extends over 14 amino acids. Germline V gene lookup returns CDR1 SQVTM and CDR2 ANQGSEA. The CDR3 DNA sequence: TGCAGCGCCCGCCGGACACCCGGCACAGATACGCAGTATTTT. This encodes CSARRTPGTDTQYF.

The chain has TRBV2 and TRBJ1-5, with 7 bases that match TRBD1. The junction had 8 bases not matched to a gene; V was cut back by 8 bases and J by 4 bases. The germline V gene has CDR1 SNHLY and CDR2 FYNNEI. This CDR3 is built from 14 residues. CDR3 protein: CASAPGTANQPQHF. Written as DNA, the CDR3 is TGTGCCAGCGCCCCCGGGACAGCTAATCAGCCCCAGCATTTT.

This chain's CDR3 is CASRPVRAGGSETQYF. The CDR3 DNA reads TGTGCCAGCCGGCCGGTCCGAGCGGGAGGATCTGAGACCCAGTACTTC. This chain links TRBV7-2 with TRBJ2-5; 9 bases are a match to TRBD2. The junction had 15 bases not matched to a gene; V was cut back by 8 bases and J by 5 bases. The CDR3 spans 16 residues. Germline CDR1 and CDR2: SGHTA and FQGNSA.

This rearrangement joins TRBV5-1 to TRBJ1-1, with 8 bases matching TRBD1. Germline CDR1 SGHRS, CDR2 YFSETQ. This CDR3 comprises 15 residues. V lost 1 base to trimming and J lost 1 base; unmatched junction nucleotides: 3. The CDR3, as DNA: TGCGCCAGCAGCTTGCGGGGACAGGAGAACACTGAAGCTTTCTTT. Residues: CASSLRGQENTEAFF.

V gene TRBV27 combines with J gene TRBJ1-1; a weak D match, TRBD1 (5 bases). Deletions cut 3 bases from V and 1 base from J, with 18 bases between. CDR1 is MNHEY, CDR2 SMNVEV, per germline (reference sequence). The CDR3 covers 17 residues. The CDR3 region is CASSFDFPGRGNTEAFF. The CDR3 region has the DNA TGTGCCAGCAGTTTCGATTTCCCAGGGCGTGGGAACACTGAAGCTTTCTTT.

The V call is TRBV6-1, the J call TRBJ1-6, with unresolved D. This CDR3 region has 16 residues. Deletions cut 1 base from V and 0 bases from J, with 7 bases between. Germline V lookup: CDR1 MNHNS, CDR2 SASEGT. This CDR3 is CASSEGLGSYNSPLHF. For the CDR3, the DNA is TGTGCCAGCAGTGAAGGACTGGGCTCCTATAATTCACCCCTCCACTTT.

The chain joins TRBV3-1 (or the pseudogene TRBV3-2) to TRBJ1-1; 11 bases align to TRBD1. The CDR3 covers 14 residues. In germline, CDR1 is LGHDT, CDR2 YNNKEL (reference sequence). V lost 4 bases and J lost 9; bases outside the gene matches: 7. The CDR3 here is CASSPGTGGGKAFF. CDR3 DNA: TGTGCCAGCAGCCCGGGGACAGGGGGAGGGAAAGCTTTCTTT.

This clone was seen once. This chain uses TRBV3-1 (or the pseudogene TRBV3-2) with TRBJ2-5; TRBD2 agrees at 9 bases. The CDR3 is 15 residues long. After removal of 1 base from V and 5 bases from J, the junction contained 5 bases not matched to a gene. CDR1 and CDR2 (germline): LGHDT, YNNKEL (reference sequence). The chain's CDR3 is CASSQGRGGEETQYF. The CDR3 nucleotides are TGTGCCAGCAGCCAAGGACGCGGGGGGGAGGAGACCCAGTACTTC.

This chain joins TRBV27 and TRBJ1-1; 8 bases are shared with TRBD1. The V and J ends lost 3 bases and 4 bases, in that order; junction bases with no gene match: 7. CDR1 and CDR2 (germline): MNHEY, SMNVEV (reference sequence). There are 15 residues in the CDR3. In nucleotides, the CDR3 is TGTGCCAGCAGTTTCTCAGGGGGCTGGGGCACTGAAGCTTTCTTT. This encodes CASSFSGGWGTEAFF.

The gene calls are TRBV12-5 and TRBJ2-5; 9 positions agree with TRBD2. The junction had 6 bases not matched to a gene; V was cut back by 6 bases and J by 4 bases. The V gene's germline CDR1 is LGHNT and CDR2 FRNRAP. The CDR3 contains 14 residues. CDR3 coding DNA: TGTGCTAGTGGGGCGGGAGGGGGCGCAGAGACCCAGTACTTC. Translated, it gives CASGAGGGAETQYF.

V and J are TRBV14 and TRBJ1-4; TRBD1 might be the D (6 bases). V dropped 4 bases and J dropped 8 bases, with 17 bases sitting between them. The CDR3 runs to 15 residues. Germline CDR1 is SGHDN and CDR2 is FVKESK. As DNA, the CDR3 is TGTGCCAGCAGCCGCATGGCGGGGGCTGGGGAAAAACTGTTTTTT. Its translation is CASSRMAGAGEKLFF.

The rearrangement joins TRBV9 to TRBJ1-1; 9 nucleotides line up with TRBD1. The CDR3 contains 17 residues. The V gene's germline CDR1 is SGDLS and CDR2 YYNGEE. V shed 0 bases and J 0 bases; nucleotides not matched to a gene: 6. In nucleotides, the CDR3 is TGTGCCAGCAGCGTAGTAACAGGGGGCGAGATGAACACTGAAGCTTTCTTT. Amino acid sequence: CASSVVTGGEMNTEAFF.

V usage is TRBV18 and J usage is TRBJ2-5, with D perhaps TRBD2 (6 bases). Trimming shortened V by 3 bases and J by 2 bases, and 16 bases separated the two germline ends. The germline CDR1 and CDR2 sequences are KGHSH and LQKENI. The CDR3 loop spans 16 amino acids. CDR3 sequence (DNA): TGTGCCAGCTCACCCGCGACTAGAAAGCAACAAGAGACCCAGTACTTC. Translated, it gives CASSPATRKQQETQYF.

V usage is TRBV12-3 or TRBV12-4 and J usage is TRBJ1-2; TRBD1 agrees at 8 bases. There are 13 residues in the CDR3. V was clipped by 7 bases and J by 4 bases; unmatched bases: 5. In DNA form, the CDR3 reads TGTGCCAGCACCGCAGGGGGCGGCTATGGCTACACCTTC. This translates into CASTAGGGYGYTF.

The chain is built from TRBV28 and TRBJ1-1, with D perhaps TRBD1 (6 bases). This CDR3 is 14 amino acids long. The V gene's germline CDR1 is MDHEN and CDR2 SYDVKM. V lost 7 bases and J lost 2, with 14 bases in between. The CDR3 nucleotides read TGTGCCAGCATCATAACAGGGATTAACACTGAAGCTTTCTTT. Translating it yields CASIITGINTEAFF.

V gene TRBV7-9 combines with J gene TRBJ2-7, with D perhaps TRBD2 (5 bases). The length of the CDR3 is 15 residues. Per the germline V gene, CDR1 is SEHNR and CDR2 is FQNEAQ (reference sequence). The ends were cut back, 4 bases at V and 2 bases at J, with 15 bases in the middle. DNA of the CDR3: TGTGCCAGCAGCTCGGACTTCTCCTTCGCCTACGAGCAGTACTTC. This codes for CASSSDFSFAYEQYF.